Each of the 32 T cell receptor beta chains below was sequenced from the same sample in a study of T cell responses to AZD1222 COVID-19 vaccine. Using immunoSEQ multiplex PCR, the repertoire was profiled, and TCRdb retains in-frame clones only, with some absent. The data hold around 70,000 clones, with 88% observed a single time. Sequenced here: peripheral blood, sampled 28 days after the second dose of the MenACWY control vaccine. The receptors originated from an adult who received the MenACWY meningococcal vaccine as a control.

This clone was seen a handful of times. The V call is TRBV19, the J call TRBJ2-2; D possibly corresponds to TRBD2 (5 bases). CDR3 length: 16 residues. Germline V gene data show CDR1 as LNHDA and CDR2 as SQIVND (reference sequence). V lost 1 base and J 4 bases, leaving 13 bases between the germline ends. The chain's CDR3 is CASSIATGSGTGELFF. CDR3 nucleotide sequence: TGTGCCAGTAGTATAGCGACGGGATCGGGCACCGGGGAGCTGTTTTTT.

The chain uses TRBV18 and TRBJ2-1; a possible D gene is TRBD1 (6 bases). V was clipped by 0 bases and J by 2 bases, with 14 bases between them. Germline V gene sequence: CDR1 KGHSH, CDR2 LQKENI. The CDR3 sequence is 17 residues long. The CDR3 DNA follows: TGTGCCAGCTCACCACCGCCCACGGGGACAACCTACAATGAGCAGTTCTTC. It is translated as CASSPPPTGTTYNEQFF.

In DNA, the CDR3 is TGTGCCAGCAGCTTGTTTCTGGGAGAGATCACAGATACGCAGTATTTT. It yields the protein CASSLFLGEITDTQYF. V is TRBV11-2 and J is TRBJ2-3, with a tentative D call TRBD2 (5 bases). Trimming shortened V by 3 bases and J by 2 bases, and 15 bases separated the two germline ends. CDR1 and CDR2 from the germline V gene are SGHAT and FQNNGV. This CDR3 has 16 residues.

CDR3 sequence: CASSWDSFTDTQYF. The CDR3 DNA follows: TGTGCCAGCAGTTGGGACTCCTTCACAGATACGCAGTATTTT. The chain recombines TRBV11-2 with TRBJ2-3; D is possibly TRBD2 (6 bases). Germline V gene lookup returns CDR1 SGHAT and CDR2 FQNNGV. The CDR3 spans 14 residues. V lost 6 bases, J lost 2 bases, and 12 bases lay in between.

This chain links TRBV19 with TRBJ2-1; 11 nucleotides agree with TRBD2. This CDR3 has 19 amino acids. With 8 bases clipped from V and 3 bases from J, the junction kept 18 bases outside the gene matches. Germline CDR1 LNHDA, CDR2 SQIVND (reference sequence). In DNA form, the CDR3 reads TGTGCCAGTCGGGGGGTCACTAGCGGGGGCCTCAGTGGCTACAATGAGCAGTTCTTC. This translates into CASRGVTSGGLSGYNEQFF.

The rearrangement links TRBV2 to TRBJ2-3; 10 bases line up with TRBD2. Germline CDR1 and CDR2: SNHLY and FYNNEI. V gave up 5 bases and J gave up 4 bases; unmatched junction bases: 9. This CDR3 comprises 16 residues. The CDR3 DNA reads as TGTGCCAGCAGTTACCGCAGCGGGAGGGCCGCAGATACGCAGTATTTT. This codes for CASSYRSGRAADTQYF.

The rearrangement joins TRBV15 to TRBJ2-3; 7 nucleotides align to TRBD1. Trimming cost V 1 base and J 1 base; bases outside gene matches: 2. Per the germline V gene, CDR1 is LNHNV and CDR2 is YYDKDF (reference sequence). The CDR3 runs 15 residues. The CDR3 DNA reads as TGTGCCACCAGCAGAGCTACAGGGGGCACAGATACGCAGTATTTT. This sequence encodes CATSRATGGTDTQYF.

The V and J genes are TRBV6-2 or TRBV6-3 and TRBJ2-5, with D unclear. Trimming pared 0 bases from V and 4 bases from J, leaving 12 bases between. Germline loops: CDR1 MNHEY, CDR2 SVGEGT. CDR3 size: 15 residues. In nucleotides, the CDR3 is TGTGCCAGCAGTTACTCGGGTCACGCTGGAGAGACCCAGTACTTC. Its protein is CASSYSGHAGETQYF.

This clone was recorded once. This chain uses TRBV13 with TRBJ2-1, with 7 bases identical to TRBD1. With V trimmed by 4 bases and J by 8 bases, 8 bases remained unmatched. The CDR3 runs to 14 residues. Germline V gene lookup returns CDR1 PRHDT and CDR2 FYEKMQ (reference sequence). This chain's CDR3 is CASSSTDRLDEQFF. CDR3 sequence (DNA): TGTGCCAGCAGCTCAACGGACAGGCTGGATGAGCAGTTCTTC.

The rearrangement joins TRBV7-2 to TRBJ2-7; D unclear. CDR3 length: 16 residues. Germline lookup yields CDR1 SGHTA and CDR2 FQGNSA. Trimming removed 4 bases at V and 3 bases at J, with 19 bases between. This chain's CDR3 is CASSWKTDLTVYEQYF. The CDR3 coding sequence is TGTGCCAGCAGCTGGAAGACGGACCTTACAGTCTACGAGCAGTACTTC.

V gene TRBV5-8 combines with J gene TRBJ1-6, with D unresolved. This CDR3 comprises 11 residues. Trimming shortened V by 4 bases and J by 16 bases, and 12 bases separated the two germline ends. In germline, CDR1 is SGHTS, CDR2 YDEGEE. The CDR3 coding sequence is TGTGCCAGCAGCCTTCCGACGTCTCTCCACTTT. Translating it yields CASSLPTSLHF.

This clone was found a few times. CDR3 region: CASSRDRAGDTQYF. The DNA for the CDR3 is TGTGCCAGCTCACGTGACAGGGCCGGAGATACGCAGTATTTT. The J gene is TRBJ2-3, the V gene TRBV18; TRBD1 agrees at 7 bases. The CDR3 has 14 amino acids. J gave up 5 bases and V 4 bases, and 6 bases lay outside the gene matches. Germline V gives CDR1 KGHSH, CDR2 LQKENI.

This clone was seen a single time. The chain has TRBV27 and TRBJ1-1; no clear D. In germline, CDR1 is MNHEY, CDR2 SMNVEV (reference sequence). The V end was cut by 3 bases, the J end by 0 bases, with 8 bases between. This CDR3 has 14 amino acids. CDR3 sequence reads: CASSLRRLNTEAFF. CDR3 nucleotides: TGTGCCAGCAGTTTGCGAAGATTGAACACTGAAGCTTTCTTT.

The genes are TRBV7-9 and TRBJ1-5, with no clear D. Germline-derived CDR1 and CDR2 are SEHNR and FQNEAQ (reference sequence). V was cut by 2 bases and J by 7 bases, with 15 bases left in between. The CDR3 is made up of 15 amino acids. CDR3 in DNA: TGTGCCAGCAGCTTATTGGGAACCGGGGAGCAGCCCCAGCATTTT. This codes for CASSLLGTGEQPQHF.

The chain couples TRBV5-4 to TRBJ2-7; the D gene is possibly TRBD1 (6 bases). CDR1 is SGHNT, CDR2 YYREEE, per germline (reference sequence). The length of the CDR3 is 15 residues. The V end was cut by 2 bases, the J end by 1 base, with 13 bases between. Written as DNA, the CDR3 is TGTGCCAGCAGCTTACCCGGACAGATGTCCTACGAGCAGTACTTC. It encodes CASSLPGQMSYEQYF.

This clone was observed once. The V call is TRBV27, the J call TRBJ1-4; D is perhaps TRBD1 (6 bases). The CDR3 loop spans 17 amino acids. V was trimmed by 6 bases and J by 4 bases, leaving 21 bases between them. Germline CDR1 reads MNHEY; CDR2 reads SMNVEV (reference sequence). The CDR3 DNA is TGTGCCAGCAGCCCCCGAACTACAGGGCTTGGTAATGAAAAACTGTTTTTT. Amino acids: CASSPRTTGLGNEKLFF.

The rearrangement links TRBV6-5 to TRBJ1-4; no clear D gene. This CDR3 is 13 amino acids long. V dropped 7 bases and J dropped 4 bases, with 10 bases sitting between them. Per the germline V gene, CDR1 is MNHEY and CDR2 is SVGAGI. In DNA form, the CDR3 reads TGTGCCAGCAAGCAGTCCGGTAATGAAAAACTGTTTTTT. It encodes CASKQSGNEKLFF.

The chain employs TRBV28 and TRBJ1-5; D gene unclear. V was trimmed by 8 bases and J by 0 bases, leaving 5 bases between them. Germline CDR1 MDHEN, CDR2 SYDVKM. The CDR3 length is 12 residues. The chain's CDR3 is CASYDSNQPQHF. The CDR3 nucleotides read TGTGCCAGCTATGATAGCAATCAGCCCCAGCATTTT.

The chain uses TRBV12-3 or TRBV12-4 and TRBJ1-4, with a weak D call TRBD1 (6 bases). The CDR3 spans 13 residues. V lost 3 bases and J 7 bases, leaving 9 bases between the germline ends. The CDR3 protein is CASSFFRGEKLFF. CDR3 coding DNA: TGTGCCAGCAGTTTTTTCAGGGGTGAAAAACTGTTTTTT.

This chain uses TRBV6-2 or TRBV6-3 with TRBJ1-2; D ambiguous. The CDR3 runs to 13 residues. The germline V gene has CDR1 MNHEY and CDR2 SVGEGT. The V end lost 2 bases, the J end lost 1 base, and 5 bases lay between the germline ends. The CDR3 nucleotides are TGTGCCAGCAGTTACCCCCTTAACTATGGCTACACCTTC. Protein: CASSYPLNYGYTF.

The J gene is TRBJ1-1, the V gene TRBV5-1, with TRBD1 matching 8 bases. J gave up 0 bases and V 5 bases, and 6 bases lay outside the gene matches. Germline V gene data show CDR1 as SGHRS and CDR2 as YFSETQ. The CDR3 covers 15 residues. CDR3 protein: CASRDREAVNTEAFF. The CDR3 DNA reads TGCGCCAGCAGGGACAGGGAGGCCGTGAACACTGAAGCTTTCTTT.

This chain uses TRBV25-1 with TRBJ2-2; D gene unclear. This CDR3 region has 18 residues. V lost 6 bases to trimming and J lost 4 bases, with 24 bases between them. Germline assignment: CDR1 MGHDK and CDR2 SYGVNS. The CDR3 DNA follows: TGTGCCAGCAGCGCTCCTACGGTCGGATTACGTAGCACCGGGGAGCTGTTTTTT. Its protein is CASSAPTVGLRSTGELFF.

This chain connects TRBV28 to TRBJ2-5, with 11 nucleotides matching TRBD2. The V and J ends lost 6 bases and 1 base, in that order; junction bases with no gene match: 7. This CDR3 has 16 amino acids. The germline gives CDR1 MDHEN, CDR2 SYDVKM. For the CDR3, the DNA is TGTGCCAGCAGCATTGGACTAGCGGGCGCCCAAGAGACCCAGTACTTC. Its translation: CASSIGLAGAQETQYF.

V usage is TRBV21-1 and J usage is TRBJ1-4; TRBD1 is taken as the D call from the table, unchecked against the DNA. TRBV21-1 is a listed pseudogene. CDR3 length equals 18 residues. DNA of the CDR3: TGTGCCAGCAGCTCAAGTAGGTCAGGGATGGGGACTAATGAAAAACTGTTTTTT. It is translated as CASSSSRSGMGTNEKLFF.

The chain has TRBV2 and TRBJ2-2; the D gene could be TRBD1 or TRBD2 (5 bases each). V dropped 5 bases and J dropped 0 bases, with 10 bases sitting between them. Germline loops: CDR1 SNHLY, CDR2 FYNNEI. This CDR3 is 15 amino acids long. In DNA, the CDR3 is TGTGCCAGCAGTAGGGACGGCTCGAACACCGGGGAGCTGTTTTTT. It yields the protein CASSRDGSNTGELFF.

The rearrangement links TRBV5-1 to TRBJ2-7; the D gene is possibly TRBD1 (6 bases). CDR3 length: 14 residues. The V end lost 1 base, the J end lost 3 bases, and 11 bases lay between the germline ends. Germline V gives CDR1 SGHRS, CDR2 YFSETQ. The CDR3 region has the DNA TGCGCCAGCAGCTTGACCACGGACAGCTACGAGCAGTACTTC. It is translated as CASSLTTDSYEQYF.

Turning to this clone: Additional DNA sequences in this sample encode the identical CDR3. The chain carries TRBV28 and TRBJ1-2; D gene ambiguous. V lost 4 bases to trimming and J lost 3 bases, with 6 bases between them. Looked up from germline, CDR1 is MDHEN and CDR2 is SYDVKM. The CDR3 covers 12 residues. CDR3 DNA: TGTGCCAGCAGTTCCCAGTACTATGGCTACACCTTC. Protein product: CASSSQYYGYTF.

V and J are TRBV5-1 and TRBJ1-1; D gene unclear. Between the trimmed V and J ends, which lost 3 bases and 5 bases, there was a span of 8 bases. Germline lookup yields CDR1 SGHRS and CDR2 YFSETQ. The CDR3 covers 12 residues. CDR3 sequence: CASSSGETEAFF. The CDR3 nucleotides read TGCGCCAGCAGCTCAGGTGAGACTGAAGCTTTCTTT.

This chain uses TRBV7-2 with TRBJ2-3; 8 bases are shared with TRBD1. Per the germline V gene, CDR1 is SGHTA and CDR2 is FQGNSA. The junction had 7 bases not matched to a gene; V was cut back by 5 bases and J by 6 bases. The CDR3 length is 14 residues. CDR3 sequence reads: CASSLQGGADTQYF. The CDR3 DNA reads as TGTGCCAGCAGCCTACAGGGGGGCGCCGATACGCAGTATTTT.

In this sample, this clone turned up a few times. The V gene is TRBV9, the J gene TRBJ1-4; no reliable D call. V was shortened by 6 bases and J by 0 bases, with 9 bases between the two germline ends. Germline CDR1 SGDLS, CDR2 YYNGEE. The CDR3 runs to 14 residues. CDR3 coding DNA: TGTGCCAGCACGGCATCTTCAACTAATGAAAAACTGTTTTTT. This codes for CASTASSTNEKLFF.

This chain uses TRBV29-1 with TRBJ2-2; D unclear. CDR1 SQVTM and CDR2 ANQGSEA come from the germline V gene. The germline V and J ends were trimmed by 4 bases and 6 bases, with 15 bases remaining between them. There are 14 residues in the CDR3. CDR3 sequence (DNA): TGCAGCGTTGGTCCCACCTTAACGCCCGGGGAGCTGTTTTTT. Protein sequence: CSVGPTLTPGELFF.

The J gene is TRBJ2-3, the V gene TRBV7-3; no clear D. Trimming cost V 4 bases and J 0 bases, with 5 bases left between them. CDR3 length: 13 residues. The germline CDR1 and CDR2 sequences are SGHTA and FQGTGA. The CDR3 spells CASSSPSTDTQYF. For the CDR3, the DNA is TGTGCCAGCAGCTCCCCAAGCACAGATACGCAGTATTTT.